Listed below are T cell receptor beta chains from one sample, sequenced in a study of early T cells in non-severe SARS-CoV-2 infection. TCRdb re-called the 5' RACE reads with MiXCR, one entry per CDR3 protein. The sample yields some 27,000 distinct CDR3 sequences, about 4.2% seen once. Sequencing was done on a sample of whole blood. Receptors were obtained from an adult who was a healthcare worker with PCR-confirmed SARS-CoV-2 infection or an uninfected control (not recorded which). Each CDR3 is given with its conserved first and last residue. The D gene is left open where the match is weak. Some rows mark clone size as missing; the rest say once, few, many or name a class of expanded clone.

v_call: TRBV3-1
j_call: TRBJ1-1
clone_size: few
d_call: NA
cdr3_nt: TGTGCCAGCAGCCAAGATCTCGGGGGTCGTCAGACTGAAGCTTTCTTT
cdr3_aa: CASSQDLGGRQTEAFF

v_call: TRBV3-1
j_call: TRBJ1-2
clone_size: many
d_call: NA
cdr3_nt: TGTGCCAGCAGCCAAGAGGCAGGCTATGGCTACACCTTC
cdr3_aa: CASSQEAGYGYTF

v_call: TRBV7-9
j_call: TRBJ2-7
clone_size: NA
d_call: NA
cdr3_nt: TGTGCCAGCAACTTCAGCATGGGGAGCTACGAGCAGTACTTC
cdr3_aa: CASNFSMGSYEQYF

v_call: TRBV28
j_call: TRBJ2-5
clone_size: few
d_call: NA
cdr3_nt: TGTGCCAGCAGTTTAGGGAAAGAGACCCAGTACTTC
cdr3_aa: CASSLGKETQYF

v_call: TRBV11-2
j_call: TRBJ2-7
clone_size: few
d_call: TRBD2
cdr3_nt: TGTGCCAGCAGCTCCGTCGGGGGGAGCTACGAGCAGTACTTC
cdr3_aa: CASSSVGGSYEQYF

v_call: TRBV29-1
j_call: TRBJ2-3
clone_size: many
d_call: NA
cdr3_nt: TGCAGCGTTGAAGATCCCGCCACAGATACGCAGTATTTT
cdr3_aa: CSVEDPATDTQYF

v_call: TRBV20-1
j_call: TRBJ2-2
clone_size: NA
d_call: TRBD2
cdr3_nt: TGCAGTGCCCGGGAGGAAGCGGAGCTAAGCGGGGAGCTGTTTTTT
cdr3_aa: CSAREEAELSGELFF

v_call: TRBV7-2
j_call: TRBJ2-7
clone_size: many
d_call: NA
cdr3_nt: TGTGCCAGCAGCTTTCCGCCACAGGGAGAGTACTTC
cdr3_aa: CASSFPPQGEYF

v_call: TRBV11-2
j_call: TRBJ1-1
clone_size: many
d_call: NA
cdr3_nt: TGTGCCAGCAGTTCAGGGGCAGCGAACACTGAAGCTTTCTTT
cdr3_aa: CASSSGAANTEAFF

v_call: TRBV29-1
j_call: TRBJ1-2
clone_size: few
d_call: NA
cdr3_nt: TGCAGCGTTGAGGATCAGGTATTTCCTTATGGCTACACCTTC
cdr3_aa: CSVEDQVFPYGYTF

v_call: TRBV5-1
j_call: TRBJ2-1
clone_size: many
d_call: NA
cdr3_nt: TGCGCCAGCAGCTTGGGGGGGCGCAATGAGCAGTTCTTC
cdr3_aa: CASSLGGRNEQFF

v_call: TRBV9
j_call: TRBJ2-3
clone_size: many
d_call: NA
cdr3_nt: TGTGCCAGCAGCGTAGGGGGATTTGCGGCAGATACGCAGTATTTT
cdr3_aa: CASSVGGFAADTQYF

v_call: TRBV7-9
j_call: TRBJ2-5
clone_size: many
d_call: NA
cdr3_nt: TGTGCCAGCAGCTTAGTCCCAGGGGACTACGAGACCCAGTACTTC
cdr3_aa: CASSLVPGDYETQYF

v_call: TRBV12-3/TRBV12-4
j_call: TRBJ2-7
clone_size: many
d_call: NA
cdr3_nt: TGTGCCAGCAGTTTAGGAGTCTCCTACGAGCAGTACTTC
cdr3_aa: CASSLGVSYEQYF